The 5 T cell receptor beta chains given below trace back to one sample, sequenced in a study of cytotoxic CD8 clonotypes in ibrutinib-treated CLL. Sequencing was performed with immunoSEQ multiplex PCR; in TCRdb, only in-frame clones are kept and a portion is missing. The repertoire includes 160,000 or so clones, about 84% of them detected once, and 3.5% to 5.5% sits in the top ten. This specimen was PBMCs, taken after 24 months of ibrutinib treatment. Source of these receptors: a human donor with chronic lymphocytic leukemia.

The chain recombines TRBV9 with TRBJ2-3, with 13 bases fitting TRBD2. Germline CDR1 and CDR2: SGDLS and YYNGEE. The V segment lost 6 bases and the J segment 5 bases; nucleotides outside the gene matches: 9. The CDR3 loop spans 16 amino acids. The DNA for the CDR3 is TGTGCCAGCACGGTCGGACTAGCGGGAGTCCGAGATACGCAGTATTTT. Its translation is CASTVGLAGVRDTQYF. The complete variable domain, with remaining parts taken from reference TRBV9 and TRBJ2-3, reads DSGVTQTPKHLITATGQRVTLRCSPRSGDLSVYWYQQSLDQGLQFLIQYYNGEERAKGNILERFSAQQFPDLHSELNLSSLELGDSALYFCASTVGLAGVRDTQYFGPGTRLTVL.

This chain uses TRBV5-1 with TRBJ2-7, with D perhaps TRBD1 or TRBD2 (5 bases each). Germline V gene data show CDR1 as SGHRS and CDR2 as YFSETQ. CDR3 length: 14 residues. V lost 1 base and J 0 bases, leaving 8 bases between the germline ends. The CDR3 here is CASSLWGSSYEQYF. The CDR3 DNA sequence: TGCGCCAGCAGCTTGTGGGGGAGCTCCTACGAGCAGTACTTC.

V and J are TRBV7-2 and TRBJ1-4, with 8 bases aligning to TRBD1. The CDR3 is 14 amino acids. Germline V lookup: CDR1 SGHTA, CDR2 FQGNSA. J lost 7 bases, V lost 1 base, and 2 bases had no gene match. This CDR3 reads CASSLGGTGEKLFF. The DNA of the CDR3 is TGTGCCAGCAGCTTAGGAGGGACAGGTGAAAAACTGTTTTTT.

The chain carries TRBV6-6 and TRBJ1-1, with D perhaps TRBD1 (6 bases). This CDR3 has 14 residues. V lost 8 bases and J 4 bases, leaving 17 bases between the germline ends. Per germline, CDR1 MNHNY and CDR2 SVGAGI (reference sequence). CDR3 residues: CASGLGGVGTEAFF. DNA for the CDR3: TGTGCCAGCGGATTAGGGGGGGTGGGCACTGAAGCTTTCTTT.

The chain joins TRBV5-1 to TRBJ2-3, with 8 bases identical to TRBD1. Germline V gives CDR1 SGHRS, CDR2 YFSETQ. V lost 1 base to trimming and J lost 6 bases; unmatched junction nucleotides: 4. The CDR3 spans 14 residues. The CDR3 DNA follows: TGCGCCAGCAGCTTGCCAGGGGGCGCGGATACGCAGTATTTT. Protein sequence: CASSLPGGADTQYF.